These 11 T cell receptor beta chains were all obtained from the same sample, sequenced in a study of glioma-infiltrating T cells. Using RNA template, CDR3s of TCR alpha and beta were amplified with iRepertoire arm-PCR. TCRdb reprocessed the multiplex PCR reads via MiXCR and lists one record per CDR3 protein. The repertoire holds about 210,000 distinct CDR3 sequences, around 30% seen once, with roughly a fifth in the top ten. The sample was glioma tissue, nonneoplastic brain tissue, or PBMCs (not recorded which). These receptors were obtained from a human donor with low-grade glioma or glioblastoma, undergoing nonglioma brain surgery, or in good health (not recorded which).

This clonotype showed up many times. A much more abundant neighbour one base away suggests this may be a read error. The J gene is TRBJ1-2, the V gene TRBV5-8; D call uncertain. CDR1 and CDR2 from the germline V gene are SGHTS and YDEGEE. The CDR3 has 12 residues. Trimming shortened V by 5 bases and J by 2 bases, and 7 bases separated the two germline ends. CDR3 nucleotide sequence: TGTGCCAGCAGGTCCAGAAACTATGGCTACACCTTC. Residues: CASRSRNYGYTF.

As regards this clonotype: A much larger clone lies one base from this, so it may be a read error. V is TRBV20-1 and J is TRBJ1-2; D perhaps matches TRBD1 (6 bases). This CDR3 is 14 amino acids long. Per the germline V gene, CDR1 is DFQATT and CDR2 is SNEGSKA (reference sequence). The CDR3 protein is CGAMGGGAGYGYTF. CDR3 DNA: TGCGGTGCTATGGGGGGGGGGGCCGGCTATGGCTACACCTTC.

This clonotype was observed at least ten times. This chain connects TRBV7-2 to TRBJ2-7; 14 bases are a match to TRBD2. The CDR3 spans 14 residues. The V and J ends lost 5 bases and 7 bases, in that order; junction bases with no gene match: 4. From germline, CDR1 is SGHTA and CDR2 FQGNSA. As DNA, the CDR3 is TGTGCCAGCAGCAATGGACTAGCGGGAGGTGAGCAGTACTTC. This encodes CASSNGLAGGEQYF.

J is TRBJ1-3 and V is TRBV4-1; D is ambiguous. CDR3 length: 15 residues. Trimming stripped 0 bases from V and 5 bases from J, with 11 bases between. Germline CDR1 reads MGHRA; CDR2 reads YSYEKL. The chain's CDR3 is CASSQDFGVRNTIYF. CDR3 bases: TGCGCCAGCAGCCAAGATTTCGGGGTCCGAAACACCATATATTTT.

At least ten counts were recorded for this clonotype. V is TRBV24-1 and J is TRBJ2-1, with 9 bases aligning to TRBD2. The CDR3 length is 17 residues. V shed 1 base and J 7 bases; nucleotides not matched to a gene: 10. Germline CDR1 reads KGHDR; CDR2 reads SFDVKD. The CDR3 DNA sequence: TGTGCCACCAGTGATTTTGGATCGGGACTAGCAGTAAATGAGCAGTTCTTC. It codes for CATSDFGSGLAVNEQFF.

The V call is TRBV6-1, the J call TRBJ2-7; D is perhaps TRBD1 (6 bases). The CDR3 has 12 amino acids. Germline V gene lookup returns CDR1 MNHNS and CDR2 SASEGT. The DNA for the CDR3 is TGTGCATCTTCAGGGGTAGGCTGCGAGCAGTACTTC. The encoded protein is CASSGVGCEQYF.

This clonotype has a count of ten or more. DNA of the CDR3: TGTGCCAGCAGCCCCAGGACAGGGGACTATGGCTACACCTTC. It encodes CASSPRTGDYGYTF. The chain couples TRBV7-2 to TRBJ1-2; 9 bases align to TRBD1. The CDR3 totals 14 residues. Losses at the gene ends were 5 bases for V and 3 bases for J; bases not matched to a gene: 4. The germline V gene encodes CDR1 SGHTA and CDR2 FQGNSA.

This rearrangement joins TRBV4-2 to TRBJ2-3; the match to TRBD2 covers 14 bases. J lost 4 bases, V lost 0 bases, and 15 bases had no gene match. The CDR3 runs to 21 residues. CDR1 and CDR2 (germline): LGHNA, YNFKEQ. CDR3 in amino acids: CASSQEGTSGSASPRADTQYF. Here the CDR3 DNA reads TGTGCCAGCAGCCAAGAAGGGACTAGCGGGAGTGCTTCGCCGAGAGCAGATACGCAGTATTTT.

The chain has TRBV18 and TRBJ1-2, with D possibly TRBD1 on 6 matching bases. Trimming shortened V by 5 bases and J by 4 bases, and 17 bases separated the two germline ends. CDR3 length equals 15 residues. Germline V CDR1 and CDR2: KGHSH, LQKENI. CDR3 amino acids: CASSAGPGAGYGYTF. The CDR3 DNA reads TGTGCCAGCTCAGCGGGGCCAGGGGCAGGCTATGGCTACACCTTC.

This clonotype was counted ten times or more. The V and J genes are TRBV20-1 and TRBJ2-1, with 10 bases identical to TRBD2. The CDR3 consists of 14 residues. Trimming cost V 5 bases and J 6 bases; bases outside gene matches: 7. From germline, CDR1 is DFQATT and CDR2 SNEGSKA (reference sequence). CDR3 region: CSAAPGLATNEQFF. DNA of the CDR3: TGCAGTGCTGCTCCGGGACTAGCGACCAATGAGCAGTTCTTC.

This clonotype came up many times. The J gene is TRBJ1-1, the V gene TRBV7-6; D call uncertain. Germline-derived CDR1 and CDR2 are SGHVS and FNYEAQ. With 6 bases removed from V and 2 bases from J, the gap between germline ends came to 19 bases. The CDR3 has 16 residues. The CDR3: CASSRGSIIENTEAFF. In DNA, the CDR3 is TGTGCCAGCAGTCGAGGGTCGATTATCGAAAACACTGAAGCTTTCTTT.